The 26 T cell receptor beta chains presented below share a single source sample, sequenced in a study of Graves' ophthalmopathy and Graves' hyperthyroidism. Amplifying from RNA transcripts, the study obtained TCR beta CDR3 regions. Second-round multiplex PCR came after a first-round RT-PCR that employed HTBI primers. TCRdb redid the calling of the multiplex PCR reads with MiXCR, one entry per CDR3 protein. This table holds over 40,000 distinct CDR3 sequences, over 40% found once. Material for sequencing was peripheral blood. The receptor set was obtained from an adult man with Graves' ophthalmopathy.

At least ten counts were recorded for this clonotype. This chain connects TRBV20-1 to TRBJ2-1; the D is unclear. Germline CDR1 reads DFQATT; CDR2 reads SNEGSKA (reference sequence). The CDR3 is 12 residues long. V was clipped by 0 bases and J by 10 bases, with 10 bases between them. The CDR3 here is CSAREIGREQFF. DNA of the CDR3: TGCAGTGCTAGAGAAATCGGGCGGGAGCAGTTCTTC.

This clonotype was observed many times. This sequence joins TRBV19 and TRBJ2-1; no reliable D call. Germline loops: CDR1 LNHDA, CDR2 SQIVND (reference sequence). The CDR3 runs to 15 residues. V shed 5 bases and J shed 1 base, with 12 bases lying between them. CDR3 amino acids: CASSLKTYSYNEQFF. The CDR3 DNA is TGTGCCAGTAGTTTGAAGACGTATTCCTACAATGAGCAGTTCTTC. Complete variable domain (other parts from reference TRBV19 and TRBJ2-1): DGGITQSPKYLFRKEGQNVTLSCEQNLNHDAMYWYRQDPGQGLRLIYYSQIVNDFQKGDIAEGYSVSREKKESFPLTVTSAQKNPTAFYLCASSLKTYSYNEQFFGPGTRLTVL.

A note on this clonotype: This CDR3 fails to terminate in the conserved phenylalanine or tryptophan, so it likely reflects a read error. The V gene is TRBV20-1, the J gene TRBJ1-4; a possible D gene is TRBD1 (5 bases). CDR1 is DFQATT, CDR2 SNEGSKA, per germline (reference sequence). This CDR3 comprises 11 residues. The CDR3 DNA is TGCAGTGGACAGATTAATGAAAACCTGTTTCTT. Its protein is CSGQINENLFL.

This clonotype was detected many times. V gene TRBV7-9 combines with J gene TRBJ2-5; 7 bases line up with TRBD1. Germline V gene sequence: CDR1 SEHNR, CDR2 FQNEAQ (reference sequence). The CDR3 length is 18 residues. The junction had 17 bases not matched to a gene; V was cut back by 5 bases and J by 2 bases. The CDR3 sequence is CASSAGQASHQGQETQYF. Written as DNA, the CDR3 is TGTGCCAGCAGCGCCGGACAGGCCTCTCACCAGGGGCAAGAGACCCAGTACTTC.

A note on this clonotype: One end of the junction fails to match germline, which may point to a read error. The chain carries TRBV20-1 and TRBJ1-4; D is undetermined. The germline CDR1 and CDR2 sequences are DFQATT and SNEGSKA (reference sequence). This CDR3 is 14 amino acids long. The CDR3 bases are TGCAGTGCCAGAGGTGGCAGTTGGAATGAAAAACTGTTTTTT. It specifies CSARGGSWNEKLFF.

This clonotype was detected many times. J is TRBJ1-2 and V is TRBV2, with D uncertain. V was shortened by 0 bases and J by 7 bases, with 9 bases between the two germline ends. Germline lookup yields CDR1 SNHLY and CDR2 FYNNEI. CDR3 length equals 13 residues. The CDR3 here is CASSEAGVSGYTF. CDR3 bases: TGTGCCAGCAGTGAAGCGGGAGTCTCTGGCTACACCTTC.

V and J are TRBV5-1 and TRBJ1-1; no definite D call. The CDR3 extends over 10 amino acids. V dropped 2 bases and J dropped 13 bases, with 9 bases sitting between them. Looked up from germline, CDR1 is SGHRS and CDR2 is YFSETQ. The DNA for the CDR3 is TGCGCCAGCAGCTTAGATGCAGGTTTCTTT. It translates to CASSLDAGFF.

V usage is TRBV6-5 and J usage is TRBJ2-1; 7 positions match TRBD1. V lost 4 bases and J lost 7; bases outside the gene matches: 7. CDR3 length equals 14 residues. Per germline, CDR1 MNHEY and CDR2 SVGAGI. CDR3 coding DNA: TGTGCCAGCAGTTTAGACAGGGAGATAAATGAGCAGTTCTTC. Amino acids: CASSLDREINEQFF.

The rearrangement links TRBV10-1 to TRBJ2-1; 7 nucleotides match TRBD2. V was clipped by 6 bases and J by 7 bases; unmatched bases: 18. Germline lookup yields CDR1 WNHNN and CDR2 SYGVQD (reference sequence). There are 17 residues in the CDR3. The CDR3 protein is CASRATYGAGVENEQFF. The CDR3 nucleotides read TGCGCCAGCAGGGCAACGTATGGGGCGGGAGTGGAAAATGAGCAGTTCTTC.

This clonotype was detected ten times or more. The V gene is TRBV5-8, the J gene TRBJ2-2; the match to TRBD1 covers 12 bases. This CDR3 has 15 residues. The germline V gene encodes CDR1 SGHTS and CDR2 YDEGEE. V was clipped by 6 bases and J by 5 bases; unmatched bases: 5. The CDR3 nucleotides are TGTGCCAGCACTTGGGACAGGGGGCGGACCGGGGAGCTGTTTTTT. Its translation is CASTWDRGRTGELFF.

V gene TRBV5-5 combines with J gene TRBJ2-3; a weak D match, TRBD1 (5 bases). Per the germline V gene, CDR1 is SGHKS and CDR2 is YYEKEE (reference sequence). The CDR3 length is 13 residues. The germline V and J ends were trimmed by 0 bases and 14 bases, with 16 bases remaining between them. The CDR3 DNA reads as TGTGCCAGCAGCTTGGGGTTAGGGGATGAGCGGTATTTT. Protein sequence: CASSLGLGDERYF.

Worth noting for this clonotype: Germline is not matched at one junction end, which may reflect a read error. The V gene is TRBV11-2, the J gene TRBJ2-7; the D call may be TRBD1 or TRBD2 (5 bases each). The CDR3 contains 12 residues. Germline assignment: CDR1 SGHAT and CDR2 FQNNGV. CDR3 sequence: CASGFRGDTQYF. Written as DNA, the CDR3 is TGTGCCAGCGGCTTTAGGGGAGATACGCAGTACTTC.

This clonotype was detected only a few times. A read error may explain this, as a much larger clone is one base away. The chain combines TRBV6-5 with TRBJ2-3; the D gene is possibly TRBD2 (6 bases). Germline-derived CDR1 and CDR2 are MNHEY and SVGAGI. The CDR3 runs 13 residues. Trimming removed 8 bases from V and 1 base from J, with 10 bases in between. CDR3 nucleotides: TGTGCCAGCGGCGGGACTCGCACAGATACGCAGTATTTT. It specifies CASGGTRTDTQYF.

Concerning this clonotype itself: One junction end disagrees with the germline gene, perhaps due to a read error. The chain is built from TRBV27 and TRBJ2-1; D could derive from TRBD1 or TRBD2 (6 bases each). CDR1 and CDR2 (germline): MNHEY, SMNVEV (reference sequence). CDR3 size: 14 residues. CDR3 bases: TGTGCCAGCAGCTTGGGGGGCTACAACAATGGGCAGTTCTTC. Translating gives CASSLGGYNNGQFF.

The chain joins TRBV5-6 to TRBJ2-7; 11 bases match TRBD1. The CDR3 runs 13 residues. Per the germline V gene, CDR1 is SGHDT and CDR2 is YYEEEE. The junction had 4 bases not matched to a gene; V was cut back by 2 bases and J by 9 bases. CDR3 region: CASSLGTGGGQYF. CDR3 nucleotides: TGTGCCAGCAGCTTAGGGACAGGGGGAGGGCAGTACTTC. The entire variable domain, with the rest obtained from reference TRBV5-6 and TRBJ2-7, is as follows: DAGVTQSPTHLIKTRGQQVTLRCSPKSGHDTVSWYQQALGQGPQFIFQYYEEEERQRGNFPDRFSGHQFPNYSSELNVNALLLGDSALYLCASSLGTGGGQYFGPGTRLTVT.

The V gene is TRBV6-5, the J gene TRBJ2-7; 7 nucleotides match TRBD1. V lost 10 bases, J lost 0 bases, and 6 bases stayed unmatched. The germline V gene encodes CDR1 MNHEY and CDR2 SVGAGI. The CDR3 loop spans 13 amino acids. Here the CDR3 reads CATRDSRSYEQYF. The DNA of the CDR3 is TGTGCCACTAGGGACAGCCGCTCCTACGAGCAGTACTTC.

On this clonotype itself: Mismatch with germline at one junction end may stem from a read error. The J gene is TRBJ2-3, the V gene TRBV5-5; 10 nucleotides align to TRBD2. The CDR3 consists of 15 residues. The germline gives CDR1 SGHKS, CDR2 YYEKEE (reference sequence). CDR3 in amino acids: CASSFSGRTTDTQYF. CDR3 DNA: TGTGCCAGCAGCTTTAGCGGGAGGACCACAGATACGCAATATTTT.

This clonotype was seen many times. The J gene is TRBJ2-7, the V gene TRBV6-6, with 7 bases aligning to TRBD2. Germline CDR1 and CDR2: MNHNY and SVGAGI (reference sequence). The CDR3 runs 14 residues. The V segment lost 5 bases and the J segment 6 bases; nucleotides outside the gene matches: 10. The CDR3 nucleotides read TGTGCCAGCAGTCCCAGCGGGGACGTCTCCGAGCAGTACTTC. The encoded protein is CASSPSGDVSEQYF.

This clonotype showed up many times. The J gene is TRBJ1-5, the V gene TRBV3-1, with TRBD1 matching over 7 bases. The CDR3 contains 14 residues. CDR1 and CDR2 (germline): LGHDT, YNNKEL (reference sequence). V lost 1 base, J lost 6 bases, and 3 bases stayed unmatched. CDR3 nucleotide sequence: TGTGCCAGCAGCCAAGGAGGGGGCCTTCAGCCCCAGCATTTT. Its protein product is CASSQGGGLQPQHF.

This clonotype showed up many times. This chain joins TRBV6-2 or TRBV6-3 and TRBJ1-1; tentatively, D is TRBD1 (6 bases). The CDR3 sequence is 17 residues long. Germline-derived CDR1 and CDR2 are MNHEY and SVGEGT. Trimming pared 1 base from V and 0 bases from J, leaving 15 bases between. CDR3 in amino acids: CASSYFPGWDMNTEAFF. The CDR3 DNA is TGTGCCAGCAGTTACTTTCCAGGGTGGGACATGAACACTGAAGCTTTCTTT.

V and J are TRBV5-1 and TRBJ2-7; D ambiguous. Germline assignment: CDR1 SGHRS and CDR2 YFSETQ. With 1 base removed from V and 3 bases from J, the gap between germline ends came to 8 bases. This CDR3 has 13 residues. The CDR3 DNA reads TGCGCCAGCAGCTTGTATCAGGTCTACGAGCAGTACTTC. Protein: CASSLYQVYEQYF.

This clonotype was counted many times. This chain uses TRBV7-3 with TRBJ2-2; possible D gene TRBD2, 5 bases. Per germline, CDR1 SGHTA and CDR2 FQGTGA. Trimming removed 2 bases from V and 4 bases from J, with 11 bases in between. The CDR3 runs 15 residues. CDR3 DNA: TGTGCCAGCAGCTTACTACTAGAGGGCACCGGGGAGCTGTTTTTT. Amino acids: CASSLLLEGTGELFF.

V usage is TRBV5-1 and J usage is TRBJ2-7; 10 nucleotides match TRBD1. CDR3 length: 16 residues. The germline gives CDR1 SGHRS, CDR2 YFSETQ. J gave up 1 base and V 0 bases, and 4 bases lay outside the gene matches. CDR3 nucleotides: TGCGCCAGCAGCTTGGGGACAGGGGGTATATCCTACGAGCAGTACTTC. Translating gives CASSLGTGGISYEQYF.

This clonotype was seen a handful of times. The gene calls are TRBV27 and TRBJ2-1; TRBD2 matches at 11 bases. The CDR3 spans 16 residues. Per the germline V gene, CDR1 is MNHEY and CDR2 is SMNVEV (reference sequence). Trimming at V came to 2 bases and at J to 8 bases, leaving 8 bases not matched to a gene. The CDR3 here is CASSLRSGLAVHEQFF. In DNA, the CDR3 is TGTGCCAGCAGTTTAAGGTCGGGACTAGCGGTTCATGAGCAGTTCTTC.

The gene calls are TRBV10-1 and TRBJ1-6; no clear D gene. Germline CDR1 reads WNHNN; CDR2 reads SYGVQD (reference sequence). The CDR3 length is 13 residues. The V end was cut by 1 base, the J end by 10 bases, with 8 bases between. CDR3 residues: CASSEFPSSPLHF. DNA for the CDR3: TGCGCCAGCAGTGAGTTCCCCAGCTCACCCCTCCACTTT.

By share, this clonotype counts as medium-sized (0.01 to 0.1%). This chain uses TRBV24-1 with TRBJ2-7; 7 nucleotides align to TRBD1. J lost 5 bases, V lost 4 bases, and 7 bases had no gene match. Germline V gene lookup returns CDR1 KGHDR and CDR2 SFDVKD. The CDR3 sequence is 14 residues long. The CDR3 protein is CATSDPGQPDEQYF. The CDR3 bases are TGTGCCACCAGTGACCCGGGACAGCCCGACGAGCAGTACTTC.